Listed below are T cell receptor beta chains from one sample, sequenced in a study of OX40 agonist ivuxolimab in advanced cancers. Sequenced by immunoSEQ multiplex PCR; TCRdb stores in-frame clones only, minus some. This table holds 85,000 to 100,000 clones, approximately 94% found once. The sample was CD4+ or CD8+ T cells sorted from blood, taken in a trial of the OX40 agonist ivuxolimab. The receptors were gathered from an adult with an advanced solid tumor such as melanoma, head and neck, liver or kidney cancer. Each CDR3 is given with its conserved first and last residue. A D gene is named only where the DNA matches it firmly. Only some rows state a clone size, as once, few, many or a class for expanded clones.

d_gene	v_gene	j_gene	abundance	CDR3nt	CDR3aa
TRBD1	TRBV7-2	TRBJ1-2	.	TGTGCCAGCAGCTCCTCAGGGGGGATGAGGTATGGCTACACCTTC	CASSSSGGMRYGYTF
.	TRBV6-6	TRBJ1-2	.	TGTGCCAGCAGTTACTCGGGGCGGGTTGGGGGCTACACCTTC	CASSYSGRVGGYTF
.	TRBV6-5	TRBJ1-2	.	TGTGCCAGCACTACTTTGTTTCATGGCTACACCTTC	CASTTLFHGYTF
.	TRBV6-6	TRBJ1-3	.	TGTGCCAGCAGTTCTTGGGGGGGCACCATATATTTT	CASSSWGGTIYF
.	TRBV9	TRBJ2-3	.	TGTGCCAGCAGCGTACTTGCGAGCACAGATACGCAGTATTTT	CASSVLASTDTQYF
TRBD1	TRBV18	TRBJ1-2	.	TGTGCCAGCTCACCATCACAGGGGGCGAGCTATGGCTACACCTTC	CASSPSQGASYGYTF
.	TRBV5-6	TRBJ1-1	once	TGTGCCAGCAGCTTAGCGGCACTCTTGAACACTGAAGCTTTCTTT	CASSLAALLNTEAFF
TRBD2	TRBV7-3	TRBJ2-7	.	TGTGCCAGCAGCTTATCTCCGGGACTAGCGGGTGCCTACGAGCAGTACTTC	CASSLSPGLAGAYEQYF
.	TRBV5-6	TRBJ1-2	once	TGTGCCAGCAGCTTACAGGCCTACTATGGCTACACCTTC	CASSLQAYYGYTF
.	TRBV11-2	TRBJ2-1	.	TGTGCCAGCAGCTTGCCAAGGCGCAATGAGCAGTTCTTC	CASSLPRRNEQFF
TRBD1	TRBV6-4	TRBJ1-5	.	TGTGCCAGCAGTTCACAGGGGGGCAATCAGCCCCAGCATTTT	CASSSQGGNQPQHF
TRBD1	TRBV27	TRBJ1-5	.	TGTGCCAGCAGTGAACAGGGGGGTACGCTTGGTCAGCCCCAGCATTTT	CASSEQGGTLGQPQHF
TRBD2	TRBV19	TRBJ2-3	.	TGTGCCAGTAGTATGGCGGGAGGGGCAGATACGCAGTATTTT	CASSMAGGADTQYF
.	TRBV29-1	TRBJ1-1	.	TGCAGCGTTGGTGAATCTCGTGAAGCTTTCTTT	CSVGESREAFF
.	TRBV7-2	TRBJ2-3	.	TGTGCCAGCAGCCTCTCGGGCACAGATACGCAGTATTTT	CASSLSGTDTQYF
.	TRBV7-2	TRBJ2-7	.	TGTGCCAGCAGCTTGGGACCTTCGGCCGAGCAGTACTTC	CASSLGPSAEQYF
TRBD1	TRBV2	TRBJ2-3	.	TGTGCCAGCAGTCCGGACAGGGGCGGAGATACGCAGTATTTT	CASSPDRGGDTQYF
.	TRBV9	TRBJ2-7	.	TGTGCCAGCAGCTCTCCCACTCGACGGACCTACGAGCAGTACTTC	CASSSPTRRTYEQYF
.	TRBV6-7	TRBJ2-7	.	TGTGCCAGCATCGGCAGGGGCTACGAGCAGTACTTC	CASIGRGYEQYF
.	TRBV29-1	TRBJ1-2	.	TGCAGCGCCGGGAATGGCTACACCTTC	CSAGNGYTF
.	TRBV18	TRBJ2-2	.	TGTGCCAGCTCATCCATGTCCCTAACTAACACCGGGGAGCTGTTTTTT	CASSSMSLTNTGELFF
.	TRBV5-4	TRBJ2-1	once	TGTGCCAGCAGCTCGGACTCCCCGCAGTTCTTC	CASSSDSPQFF
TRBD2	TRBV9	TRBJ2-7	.	TGTGCCAGCAGCCCCCAGTCCGGGACTATGCCTACCTACGAGCAGTACTTC	CASSPQSGTMPTYEQYF
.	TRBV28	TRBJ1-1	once	TGTGCCAGCAGTTTGACTTTTTGGGGCACTGAAGCTTTCTTT	CASSLTFWGTEAFF
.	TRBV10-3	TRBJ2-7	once	TGTGCCATCAGTGGGCAGAAGGGGAATTACGAGCAGTACTTC	CAISGQKGNYEQYF
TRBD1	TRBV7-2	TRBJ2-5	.	TGTGCCAGCAGCTTAACGGGGACAGTAGATCGAGAGACCCAGTACTTC	CASSLTGTVDRETQYF
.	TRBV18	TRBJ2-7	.	TGTGCCAGCTCACCCCAGGACTACGAGCAGTACTTC	CASSPQDYEQYF
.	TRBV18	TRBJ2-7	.	TGTGCCAGCTCACAGGTCGGGTCGGACGAGCAGTACTTC	CASSQVGSDEQYF
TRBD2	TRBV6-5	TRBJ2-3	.	TGTGCCAGCGTGGCTAGGCGGGGGGTCACAGATACGCAGTATTTT	CASVARRGVTDTQYF
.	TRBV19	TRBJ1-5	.	TGTGCCAGTAGTCTTCCAGGATCGGGAAGCAATCAGCCCCAGCATTTT	CASSLPGSGSNQPQHF
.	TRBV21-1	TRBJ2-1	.	TGTGCCAGCAGCAAAGAAGACAGACATTACGAGCAGTTCTTC	CASSKEDRHYEQFF
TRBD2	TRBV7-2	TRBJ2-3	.	TGTGCCAGCAGCTTAGCGCGGGAGGAGGGCCTTCCCCCGCAGTATTTT	CASSLAREEGLPPQYF
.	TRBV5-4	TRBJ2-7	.	TGTGCCAGCAGCCCTCAGGGCGCGTTGTACGAGCAGTACTTC	CASSPQGALYEQYF
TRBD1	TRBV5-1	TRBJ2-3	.	TGCGCCAGCAGCTTGGCCTCAGGGGGCAGAGATACGCAGTATTTT	CASSLASGGRDTQYF
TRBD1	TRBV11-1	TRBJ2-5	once	TGTGCCAGCAGCCTCCGGACAGGGGGCTTGAGAGAGACCCAGTACTTC	CASSLRTGGLRETQYF
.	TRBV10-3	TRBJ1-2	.	TGTGCCATCAGTGACACGGCCACTTCTAAAGGTGGCTACACCTTC	CAISDTATSKGGYTF
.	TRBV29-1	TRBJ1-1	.	TGCAGCGTTGAAGGGATGAACACTGAAGCTTTCTTT	CSVEGMNTEAFF
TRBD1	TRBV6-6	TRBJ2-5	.	TGTGCCAGCAGCTCACAGGGGGAGACCCAGTACTTC	CASSSQGETQYF
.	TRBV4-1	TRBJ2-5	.	TGCGCCAGCAGCCAAGGCAACACACAAGAGACCCAGTACTTC	CASSQGNTQETQYF
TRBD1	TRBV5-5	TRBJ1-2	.	TGTGCCAGCAGCTCAGGACAGGGGGAGTTCTATGGCTACACCTTC	CASSSGQGEFYGYTF
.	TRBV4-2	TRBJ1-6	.	TGTGCCAGCAGCCAGGTCACCGGGCTTGAGGGGGTAGTATCCCACTTT	CASSQVTGLEGVVSHF
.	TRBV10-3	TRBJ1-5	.	TGTGCCATCAGTGAGGGGGATAGCAATCAGCCCCAGCATTTT	CAISEGDSNQPQHF
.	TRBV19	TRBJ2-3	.	TGTGCCAGTAGTGGGGGCGTGAGCGGCCGCACAGATACGCAGTATTTT	CASSGGVSGRTDTQYF
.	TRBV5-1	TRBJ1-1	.	TGCGCCAGCAGACAGAACACTGAAGCTTTCTTT	CASRQNTEAFF
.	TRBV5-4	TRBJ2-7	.	TGTGCCAGCAGCTTGTTTGGGGGACGTTCTTACGAGCAGTACTTC	CASSLFGGRSYEQYF